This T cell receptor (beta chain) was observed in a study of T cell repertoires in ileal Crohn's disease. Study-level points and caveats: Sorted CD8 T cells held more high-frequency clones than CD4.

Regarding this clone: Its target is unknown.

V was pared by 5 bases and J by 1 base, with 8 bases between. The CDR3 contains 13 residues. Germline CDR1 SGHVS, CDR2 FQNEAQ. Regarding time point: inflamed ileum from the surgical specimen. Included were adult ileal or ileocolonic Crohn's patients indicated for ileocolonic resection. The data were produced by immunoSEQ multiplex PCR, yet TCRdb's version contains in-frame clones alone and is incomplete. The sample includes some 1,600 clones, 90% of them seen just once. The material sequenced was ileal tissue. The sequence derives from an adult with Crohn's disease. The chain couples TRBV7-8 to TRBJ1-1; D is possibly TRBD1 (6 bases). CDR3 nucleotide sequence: TGTGCCAGCAGCGGACAGACGAACACTGAAGCTTTCTTT. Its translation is CASSGQTNTEAFF.